The clone carrying this TCR beta chain was observed at least ten times. Its antigen is as yet unknown. Amplification yielded TCR beta CDR3 regions, with RNA transcripts as the source. Researchers ran a first-round RT-PCR on the TCR CDR3 using the HTBI primer set. Using its own MiXCR run on the multiplex PCR reads, TCRdb lists one record per CDR3 protein. The sample has 500,000 to 750,000 distinct CDR3 sequences; more than 45% are singletons. Trimming removed 1 base from V and 6 bases from J, with 13 bases in between. There are 14 residues in the CDR3. CDR1 and CDR2 (germline): SGHRS, YFSETQ. This entry comes from a study of T cells in Graves' hyperthyroidism and ophthalmopathy. Study outcomes and limitations: Most thyroid clonotypes with frequency above 0.001 were detected in blood. The model forecast ophthalmopathy, anticipating it by a median around 6.5 months before onset. A 13 V-J signature model discriminated ophthalmopathy versus stable hyperthyroidism.

Each patient was aged 18 to 65 and had newly diagnosed hyperthyroidism of under 2 months' duration. Sequenced material: peripheral blood or thyroid tissue (not recorded which). V usage is TRBV5-1 and J usage is TRBJ1-2; no clear D. The receptor's source is a woman under 30 with Graves' hyperthyroidism. The CDR3 is CASSLLGQKDGYTF. CDR3 sequence (DNA): TGCGCCAGCAGCTTGCTCGGGCAGAAGGATGGCTACACCTTC.